A few counts support the clone carrying this T cell receptor beta chain. Germline trimming cut 4 bases from V and 7 bases from J; bases unmatched to any gene: 3. The CDR3 is 14 residues long. Germline V gene lookup returns CDR1 SGHNT and CDR2 YYREEE (reference sequence). This entry belongs to a study of blood T cell repertoires in COVID-19. Only in-frame clones appear in the TCRdb table, and some are missing; sequencing was by immunoSEQ multiplex PCR. The sample lists 56,000 or so clones, 84% occurring once. The material sequenced was peripheral blood. The V call is TRBV5-4, the J call TRBJ1-6; 9 positions match TRBD1. This TCR came from a man aged 50 or older with acute or convalescent COVID-19. The CDR3 DNA follows: TGTGCCAGCAGCAGGACAGGGGCCAATTCACCCCTCCACTTT. Protein product: CASSRTGANSPLHF.